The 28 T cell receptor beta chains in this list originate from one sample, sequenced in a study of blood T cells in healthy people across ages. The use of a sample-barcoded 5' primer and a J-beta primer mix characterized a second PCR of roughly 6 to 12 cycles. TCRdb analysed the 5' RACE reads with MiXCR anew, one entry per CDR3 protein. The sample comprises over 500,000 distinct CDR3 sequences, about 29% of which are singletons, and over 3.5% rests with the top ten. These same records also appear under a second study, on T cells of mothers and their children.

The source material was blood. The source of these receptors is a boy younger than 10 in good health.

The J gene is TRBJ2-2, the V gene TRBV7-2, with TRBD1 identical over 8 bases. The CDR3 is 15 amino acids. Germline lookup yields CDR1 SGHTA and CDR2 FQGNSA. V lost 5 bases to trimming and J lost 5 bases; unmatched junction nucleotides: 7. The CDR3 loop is CASSKGQAGTGELFF. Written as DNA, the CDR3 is TGTGCCAGCAGCAAGGGACAGGCGGGGACCGGGGAGCTGTTTTTT.

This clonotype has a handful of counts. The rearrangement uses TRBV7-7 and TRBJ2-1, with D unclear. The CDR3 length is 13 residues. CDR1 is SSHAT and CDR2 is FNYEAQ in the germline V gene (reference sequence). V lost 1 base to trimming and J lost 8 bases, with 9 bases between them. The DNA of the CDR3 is TGTGCCAGCAGCTTAGATGGGCGGTATGAGCAGTTCTTC. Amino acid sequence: CASSLDGRYEQFF.

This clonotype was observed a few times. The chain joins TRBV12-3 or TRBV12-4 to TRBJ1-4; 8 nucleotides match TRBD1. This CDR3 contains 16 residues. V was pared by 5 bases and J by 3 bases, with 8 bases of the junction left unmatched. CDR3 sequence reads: CASSPSDRGSNEKLFF. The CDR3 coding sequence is TGTGCCAGCAGTCCATCCGACAGGGGTTCTAATGAAAAACTGTTTTTT.

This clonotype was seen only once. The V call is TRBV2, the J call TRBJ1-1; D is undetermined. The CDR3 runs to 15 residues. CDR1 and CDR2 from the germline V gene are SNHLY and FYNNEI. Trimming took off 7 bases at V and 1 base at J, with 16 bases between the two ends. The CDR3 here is CASIRRGRGNTEAFF. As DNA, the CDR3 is TGTGCCAGCATCCGAAGAGGGCGCGGGAACACTGAAGCTTTCTTT.

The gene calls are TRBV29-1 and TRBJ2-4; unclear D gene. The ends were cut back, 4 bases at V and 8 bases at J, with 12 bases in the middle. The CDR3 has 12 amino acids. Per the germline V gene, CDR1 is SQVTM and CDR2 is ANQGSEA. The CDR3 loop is CSVVAPGYIQYF. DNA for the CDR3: TGCAGCGTTGTGGCCCCTGGATACATTCAGTACTTC. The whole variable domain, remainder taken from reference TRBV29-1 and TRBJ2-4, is SAVISQKPSRDICQRGTSLTIQCQVDSQVTMMFWYRQQPGQSLTLIATANQGSEATYESGFVIDKFPISRPNLTFSTLTVSNMSPEDSSIYLCSVVAPGYIQYFGAGTRLSVL.

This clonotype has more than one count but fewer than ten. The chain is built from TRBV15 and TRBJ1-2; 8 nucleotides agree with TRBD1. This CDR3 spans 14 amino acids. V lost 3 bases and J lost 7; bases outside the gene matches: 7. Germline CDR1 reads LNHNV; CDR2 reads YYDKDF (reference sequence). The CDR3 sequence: CATSSTQGVSGYTF. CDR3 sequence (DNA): TGTGCCACCAGCAGTACACAGGGGGTTAGTGGCTACACCTTC.

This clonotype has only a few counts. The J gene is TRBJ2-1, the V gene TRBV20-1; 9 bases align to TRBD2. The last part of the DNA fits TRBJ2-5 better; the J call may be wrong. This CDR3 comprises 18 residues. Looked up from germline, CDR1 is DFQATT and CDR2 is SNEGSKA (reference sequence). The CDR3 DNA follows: TGCAGTGCTAGAGGGCCCTGGGCTTCTAGCGGGAATGGTGAGACCCAGTACTTC. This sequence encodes CSARGPWASSGNGETQYF.

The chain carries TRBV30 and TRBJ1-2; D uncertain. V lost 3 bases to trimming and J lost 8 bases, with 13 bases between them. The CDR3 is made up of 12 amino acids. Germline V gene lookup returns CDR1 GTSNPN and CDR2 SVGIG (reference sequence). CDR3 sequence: CAWRGVAKGYTF. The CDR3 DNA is TGTGCCTGGAGGGGAGTTGCTAAGGGCTACACCTTC.

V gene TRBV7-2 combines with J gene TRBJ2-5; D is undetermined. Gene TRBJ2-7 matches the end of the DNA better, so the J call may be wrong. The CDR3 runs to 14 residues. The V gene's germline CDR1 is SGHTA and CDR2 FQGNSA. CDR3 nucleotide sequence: TGTGCCAGCAGCTTAGGAGTTTACACCTACGAGCAGTACTTC. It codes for CASSLGVYTYEQYF.

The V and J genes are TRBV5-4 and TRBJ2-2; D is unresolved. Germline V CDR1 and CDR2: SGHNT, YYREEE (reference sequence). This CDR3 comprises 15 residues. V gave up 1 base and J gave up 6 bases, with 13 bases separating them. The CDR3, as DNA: TGTGCCAGCAGCTTGAACACGGTTGAGTCCGGGGAGCTGTTTTTT. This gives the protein CASSLNTVESGELFF.

CDR3 nucleotides: TGTGCCAGCAGCTTTTTTTCAACGGTAAATGGCTACACCTTC. Protein product: CASSFFSTVNGYTF. V and J are TRBV11-2 and TRBJ1-2; D is undetermined. The CDR3 length is 14 residues. Trimming shortened V by 3 bases and J by 6 bases, and 14 bases separated the two germline ends. Germline V lookup: CDR1 SGHAT, CDR2 FQNNGV. Looking up the rest from reference TRBV11-2 and TRBJ1-2 gives the full variable domain: EAGVAQSPRYKIIEKRQSVAFWCNPISGHATLYWYQQILGQGPKLLIQFQNNGVVDDSQLPKDRFSAERLKGVDSTLKIQPAKLEDSAVYLCASSFFSTVNGYTFGSGTRLTVV.

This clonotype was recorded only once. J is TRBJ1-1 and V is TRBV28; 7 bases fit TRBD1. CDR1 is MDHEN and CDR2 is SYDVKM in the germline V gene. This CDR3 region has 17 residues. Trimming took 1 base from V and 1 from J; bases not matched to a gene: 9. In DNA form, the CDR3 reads TGTGCCAGCAGTTTATTTATCCCCCGACAGGGGAACACTGAAGCTTTCTTT. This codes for CASSLFIPRQGNTEAFF.

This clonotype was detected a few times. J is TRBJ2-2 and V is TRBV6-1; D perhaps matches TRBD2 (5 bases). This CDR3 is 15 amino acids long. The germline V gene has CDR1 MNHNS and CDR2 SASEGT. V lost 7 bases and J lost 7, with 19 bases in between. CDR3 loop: CASTLGSQEYGELFF. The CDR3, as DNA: TGTGCCAGCACGCTGGGGAGTCAGGAGTACGGGGAGCTGTTTTTT.

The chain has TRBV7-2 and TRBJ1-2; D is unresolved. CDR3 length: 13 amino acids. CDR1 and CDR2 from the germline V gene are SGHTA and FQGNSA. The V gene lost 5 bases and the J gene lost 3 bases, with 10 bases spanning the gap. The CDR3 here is CASSPLVDYGYTF. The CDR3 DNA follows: TGTGCCAGCAGCCCCCTGGTTGACTATGGCTACACCTTC. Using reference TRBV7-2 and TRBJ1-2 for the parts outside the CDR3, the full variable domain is GAGVSQSPSNKVTEKGKDVELRCDPISGHTALYWYRQSLGQGLEFLIYFQGNSAPDKSGLPSDRFSAERTGGSVSTLTIQRTQQEDSAVYLCASSPLVDYGYTFGSGTRLTVV.

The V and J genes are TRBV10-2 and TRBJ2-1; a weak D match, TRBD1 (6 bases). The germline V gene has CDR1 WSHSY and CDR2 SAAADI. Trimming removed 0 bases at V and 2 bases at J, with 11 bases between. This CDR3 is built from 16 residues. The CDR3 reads CASSESKGTPYNEQFF. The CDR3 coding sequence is TGCGCCAGCAGTGAGTCGAAGGGGACACCCTACAATGAGCAGTTCTTC.

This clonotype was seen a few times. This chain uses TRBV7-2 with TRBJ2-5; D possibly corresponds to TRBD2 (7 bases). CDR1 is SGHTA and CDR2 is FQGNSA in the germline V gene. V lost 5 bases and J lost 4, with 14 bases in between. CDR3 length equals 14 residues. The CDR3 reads CASSPIGGRETQYF. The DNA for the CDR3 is TGTGCCAGCAGCCCTATCGGGGGGCGAGAGACCCAGTACTTC.

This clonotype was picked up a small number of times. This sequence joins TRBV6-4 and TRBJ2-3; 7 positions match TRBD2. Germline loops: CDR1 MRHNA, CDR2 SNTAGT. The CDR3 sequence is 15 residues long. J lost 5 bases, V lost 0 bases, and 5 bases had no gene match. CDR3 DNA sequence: TGTGCCAGCAGTGACTCTGGATTAGCGGGAGATACGCAGTATTTT. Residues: CASSDSGLAGDTQYF.

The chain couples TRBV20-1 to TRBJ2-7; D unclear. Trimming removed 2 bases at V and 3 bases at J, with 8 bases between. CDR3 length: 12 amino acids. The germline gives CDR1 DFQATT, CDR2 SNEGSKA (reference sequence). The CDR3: CSARSLFYEQYF. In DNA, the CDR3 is TGCAGTGCTAGATCCCTCTTCTACGAGCAGTACTTC.

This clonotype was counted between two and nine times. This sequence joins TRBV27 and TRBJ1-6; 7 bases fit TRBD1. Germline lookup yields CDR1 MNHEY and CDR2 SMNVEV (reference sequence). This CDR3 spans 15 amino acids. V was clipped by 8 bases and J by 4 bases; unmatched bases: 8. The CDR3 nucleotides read TGTGCCAGCGGGCCAGGGGGTTCTTATAATTCACCCCTCCACTTT. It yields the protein CASGPGGSYNSPLHF.

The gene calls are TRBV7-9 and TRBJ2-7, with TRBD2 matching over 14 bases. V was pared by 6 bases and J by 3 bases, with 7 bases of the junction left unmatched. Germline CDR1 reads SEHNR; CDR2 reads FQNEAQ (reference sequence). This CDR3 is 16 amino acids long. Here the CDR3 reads CASRPGLAGVSYEQYF. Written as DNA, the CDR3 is TGTGCCAGCAGGCCGGGACTAGCGGGGGTCAGCTACGAGCAGTACTTC.

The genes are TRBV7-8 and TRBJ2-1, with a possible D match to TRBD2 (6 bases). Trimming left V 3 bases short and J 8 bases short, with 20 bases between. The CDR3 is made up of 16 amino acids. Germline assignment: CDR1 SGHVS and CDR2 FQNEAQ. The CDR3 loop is CASSFLRTTNGDEQFF. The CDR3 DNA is TGTGCCAGCAGCTTTTTAAGGACTACCAACGGGGATGAGCAGTTCTTC.

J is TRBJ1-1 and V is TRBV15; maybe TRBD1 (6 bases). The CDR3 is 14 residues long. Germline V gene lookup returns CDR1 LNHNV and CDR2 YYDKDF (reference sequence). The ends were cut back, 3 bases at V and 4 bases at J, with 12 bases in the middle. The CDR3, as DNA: TGTGCCACCAGCAGTAGCAGGGGAGGCACTGAAGCTTTCTTT. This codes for CATSSSRGGTEAFF.

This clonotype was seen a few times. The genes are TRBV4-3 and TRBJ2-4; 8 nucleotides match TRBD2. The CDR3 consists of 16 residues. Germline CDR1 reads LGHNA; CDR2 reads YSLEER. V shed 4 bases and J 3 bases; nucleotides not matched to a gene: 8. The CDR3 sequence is CASSPAGGGIKNIQYF. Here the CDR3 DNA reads TGCGCCAGCAGCCCCGCGGGAGGCGGTATCAAAAACATTCAGTACTTC.

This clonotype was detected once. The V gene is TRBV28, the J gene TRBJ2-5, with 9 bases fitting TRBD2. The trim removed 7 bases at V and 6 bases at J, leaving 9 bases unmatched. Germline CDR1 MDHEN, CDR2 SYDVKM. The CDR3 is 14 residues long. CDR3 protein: CASMVAGGMQTQYF. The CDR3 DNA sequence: TGTGCCAGCATGGTGGCGGGGGGGATGCAGACCCAGTACTTC.

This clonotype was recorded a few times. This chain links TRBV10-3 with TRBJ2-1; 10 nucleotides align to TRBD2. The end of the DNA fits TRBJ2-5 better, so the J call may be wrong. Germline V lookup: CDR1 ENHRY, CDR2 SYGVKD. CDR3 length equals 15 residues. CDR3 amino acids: CAISFSSGRGETQYF. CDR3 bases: TGTGCCATCAGTTTCTCTAGCGGGAGAGGAGAGACCCAGTACTTC.

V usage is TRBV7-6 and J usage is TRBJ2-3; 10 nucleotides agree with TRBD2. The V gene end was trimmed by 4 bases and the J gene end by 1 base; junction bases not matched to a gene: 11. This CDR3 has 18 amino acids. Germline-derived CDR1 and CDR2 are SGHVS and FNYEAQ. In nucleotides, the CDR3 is TGTGCCAGCAGCTCATACCCTAGCGGGAGCGTGGGCACAGATACGCAGTATTTT. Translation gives CASSSYPSGSVGTDTQYF.

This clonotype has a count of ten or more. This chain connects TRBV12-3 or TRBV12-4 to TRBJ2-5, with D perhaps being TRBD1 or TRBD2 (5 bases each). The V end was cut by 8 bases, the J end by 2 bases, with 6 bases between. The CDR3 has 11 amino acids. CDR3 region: CASGGQETQYF. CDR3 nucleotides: TGTGCCAGCGGGGGACAAGAGACCCAGTACTTC.

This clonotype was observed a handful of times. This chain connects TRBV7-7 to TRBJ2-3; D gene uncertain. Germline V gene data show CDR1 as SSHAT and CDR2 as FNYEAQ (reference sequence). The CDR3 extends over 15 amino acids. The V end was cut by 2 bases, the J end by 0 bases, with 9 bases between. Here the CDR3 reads CASSLTSSSTDTQYF. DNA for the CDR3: TGTGCCAGCAGCTTAACTTCTTCTAGCACAGATACGCAGTATTTT. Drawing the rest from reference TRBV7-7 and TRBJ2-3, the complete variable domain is GAGVSQSPRYKVTKRGQDVTLRCDPISSHATLYWYQQALGQGPEFLTYFNYEAQPDKSGLPSDRFSAERPEGSISTLTIQRTEQRDSAMYRCASSLTSSSTDTQYFGPGTRLTVL.